The 20 T cell receptor beta chains given below trace back to one sample, sequenced in a study of CD8 T cells in ankylosing spondylitis. TCRdb reprocessed the 5' RACE reads with MiXCR, giving one entry per CDR3 protein. The sample consists of under 120,000 distinct CDR3 sequences, approximately 25% of them appearing once. Input material: synovial fluid, either unsorted or a sorted T cell fraction (not recorded which). The receptors derive from a male donor with ankylosing spondylitis.

This clonotype was counted only a few times. The chain has TRBV7-9 and TRBJ2-1; D is tentatively TRBD1 or TRBD2 (6 bases each). Trimming took 2 bases from V and 5 from J, leaving 13 bases between them. The CDR3 spans 15 residues. Germline V CDR1 and CDR2: SEHNR, FQNEAQ (reference sequence). The CDR3 reads CASSLNPGANNEQFF. CDR3 DNA: TGTGCCAGCAGCTTAAATCCGGGGGCTAACAATGAGCAGTTCTTC.

CDR3 nucleotides: TGTGCCAGCAGTTCTTCCATGGGAATCGCTAGCGGGACGTACAAAGGACCAGATACGCAGTATTTT. This sequence encodes CASSSSMGIASGTYKGPDTQYF. The rearrangement uses TRBV12-3 or TRBV12-4 and TRBJ2-3, with 9 bases lining up with TRBD2. V shed 4 bases, J shed 4 bases, and the junction held 27 bases outside the gene matches. CDR3 length: 22 amino acids.

J is TRBJ2-1 and V is TRBV5-1, with 8 positions matching TRBD2. The CDR3 extends over 16 amino acids. CDR1 and CDR2 from the germline V gene are SGHRS and YFSETQ. The V gene end was trimmed by 0 bases and the J gene end by 4 bases; junction bases not matched to a gene: 6. The CDR3 DNA reads as TGCGCCAGCAGCTTGGACCCAGCGGGAGCGTACAATGAGCAGTTCTTC. Protein product: CASSLDPAGAYNEQFF.

The chain employs TRBV20-1 and TRBJ2-5; 9 positions match TRBD1. With V trimmed by 3 bases and J by 6 bases, 11 bases remained unmatched. Germline assignment: CDR1 DFQATT and CDR2 SNEGSKA (reference sequence). The CDR3 runs 15 residues. The DNA for the CDR3 is TGCAGTGCTAGGGATACGGGACAGGGTTTGAAGACCCAGTACTTC. It codes for CSARDTGQGLKTQYF.

The chain employs TRBV2 and TRBJ2-7; tentative D call: TRBD2 (6 bases). This CDR3 spans 14 amino acids. V lost 3 bases and J 7 bases, leaving 16 bases between the germline ends. Germline V CDR1 and CDR2: SNHLY, FYNNEI. CDR3 residues: CASSEGRGPKEQYF. CDR3 in DNA: TGTGCCAGCAGTGAGGGGCGGGGTCCCAAAGAGCAGTACTTC.

The sample holds one count of this clonotype. The V gene is TRBV20-1, the J gene TRBJ2-3; 12 bases map to TRBD2. After removal of 3 bases from V and 4 bases from J, the junction contained 2 bases not matched to a gene. This CDR3 is built from 14 residues. Germline V gene lookup returns CDR1 DFQATT and CDR2 SNEGSKA (reference sequence). The CDR3 region has the DNA TGCAGTGCTAGGACTAGCGGGAGATCAGATACGCAGTATTTT. It translates to CSARTSGRSDTQYF.

The chain has TRBV21-1 and TRBJ2-1; the table's D call, TRBD2, has no DNA check behind it. TRBV21-1 is annotated as a pseudogene. The CDR3 is 18 residues long. CDR3 sequence reads: CASSKGKGLAGGPVEQFF. DNA for the CDR3: TGTGCCAGCAGCAAGGGGAAGGGACTAGCGGGAGGGCCTGTTGAGCAGTTCTTC.

This chain uses TRBV20-1 with TRBJ2-2, with D uncertain. CDR1 is DFQATT, CDR2 SNEGSKA, per germline (reference sequence). This CDR3 spans 12 amino acids. V was trimmed by 6 bases and J by 2 bases, leaving 7 bases between them. CDR3 bases: TGCAGTGCCATTACTAACACCGGGGAGCTGTTTTTT. Translating gives CSAITNTGELFF.

The V call is TRBV2, the J call TRBJ2-1; TRBD2 aligns across 10 bases. The V gene's germline CDR1 is SNHLY and CDR2 FYNNEI. V shed 7 bases and J 3 bases; nucleotides not matched to a gene: 6. The CDR3 runs 15 residues. This CDR3 is CASIPLAGNYNEQFF. The CDR3 region has the DNA TGTGCCAGCATCCCACTAGCGGGAAACTACAATGAGCAGTTCTTC.

The chain is built from TRBV4-2 and TRBJ1-4, with D unclear. Trimming left V 5 bases short and J 2 bases short, with 9 bases between. The CDR3 loop spans 14 amino acids. The germline V gene has CDR1 LGHNA and CDR2 YNFKEQ. CDR3 residues: CASSTRRTNEKLFF. The CDR3 bases are TGTGCCAGCAGCACCCGCCGGACTAATGAAAAACTGTTTTTT.

The CDR3 region is CASSLLTSGDQETQYF. The CDR3 coding sequence is TGTGCCAGCAGCTTGTTGACTAGCGGGGACCAAGAGACCCAGTACTTC. V gene TRBV5-6 combines with J gene TRBJ2-5, with 11 bases identical to TRBD2. Germline loops: CDR1 SGHDT, CDR2 YYEEEE. The trim removed 1 base at V and 0 bases at J, leaving 2 bases unmatched. This CDR3 is 16 amino acids long.

This clonotype came up many times. V gene TRBV24-1 combines with J gene TRBJ1-2; tentative D call: TRBD1 (5 bases). Trimming left V 4 bases short and J 4 bases short, with 18 bases between. In germline, CDR1 is KGHDR, CDR2 SFDVKD. This CDR3 has 16 amino acids. CDR3 amino acids: CATSDVTSGAIYGYTF. The CDR3 bases are TGTGCCACCAGTGACGTAACCAGTGGGGCCATCTATGGCTACACCTTC.

The V gene is TRBV7-6, the J gene TRBJ2-1; 13 bases map to TRBD2. The CDR3 spans 17 residues. V shed 3 bases, J shed 9 bases, and the junction held 11 bases outside the gene matches. The germline gives CDR1 SGHVS, CDR2 FNYEAQ. In DNA, the CDR3 is TGTGCCAGCAGCTTCGCACTAGCGGGAGGGCCGTTTGGTGAGCAGTTCTTC. Its translation: CASSFALAGGPFGEQFF. Complete variable domain (other parts from reference TRBV7-6 and TRBJ2-1): GAGVSQSPRYKVTKRGQDVALRCDPISGHVSLYWYRQALGQGPEFLTYFNYEAQQDKSGLPNDRFSAERPEGSISTLTIQRTEQRDSAMYRCASSFALAGGPFGEQFFGPGTRLTVL.

This clonotype was detected many times. V and J are TRBV12-3 or TRBV12-4 and TRBJ2-2, with 7 bases that match TRBD1. The V segment lost 6 bases and the J segment 5 bases; nucleotides outside the gene matches: 3. CDR3 length equals 13 residues. The CDR3 sequence: CASREQGTGELFF. The CDR3 DNA reads TGTGCCAGCAGGGAACAGGGGACCGGGGAGCTGTTTTTT.

This clonotype was seen a handful of times. The V call is TRBV24-1, the J call TRBJ2-2; D may be TRBD2 (5 bases). The length of the CDR3 is 14 residues. V was pared by 4 bases and J by 7 bases, with 12 bases between. CDR1 KGHDR and CDR2 SFDVKD come from the germline V gene. CDR3 amino acids: CATSEGGYLGELFF. Here the CDR3 DNA reads TGTGCCACCAGTGAAGGCGGGTATCTCGGGGAGCTGTTTTTT.

In this sample, this clonotype turned up a few times. This rearrangement joins TRBV12-3 or TRBV12-4 to TRBJ2-2; 8 bases align to TRBD1. This CDR3 is built from 18 residues. Losses at the gene ends were 1 base for V and 7 bases for J; bases not matched to a gene: 14. In DNA form, the CDR3 reads TGTGCCAGCAGTTTAGGGGGCCAGGGGGCAAGGAGGATCGGGGAGCTGTTTTTT. This codes for CASSLGGQGARRIGELFF.

A few counts support this clonotype. This chain joins TRBV5-1 and TRBJ1-5, with 8 positions matching TRBD1. V was pared by 4 bases and J by 0 bases, with 3 bases of the junction left unmatched. The CDR3 is 15 amino acids. Germline V CDR1 and CDR2: SGHRS, YFSETQ. The CDR3 DNA reads TGCGCCAGCAGCCAAACAGGGGGTAGCAATCAGCCCCAGCATTTT. Protein product: CASSQTGGSNQPQHF.

This clonotype was observed a few times. The genes are TRBV24-1 and TRBJ2-4, with D uncertain. Germline V lookup: CDR1 KGHDR, CDR2 SFDVKD. V was trimmed by 9 bases and J by 3 bases, leaving 23 bases between them. This CDR3 is built from 17 residues. The CDR3 DNA reads TGTGCCACCCGTCCCGCGGCAGGATACTTTGTCAAAAACATTCAGTACTTC. It specifies CATRPAAGYFVKNIQYF.

The sample holds a few counts of this clonotype. At one of its ends the junction is not consistent with the germline gene, which may arise from a read error. The genes are TRBV6-4 and TRBJ2-3; TRBD2 might be the D (5 bases). This CDR3 comprises 13 residues. Germline V gives CDR1 MRHNA, CDR2 SNTAGT. For the CDR3, the DNA is TGTGCCAGCAGTGAATCTAGCACAGATGCGCAGTATTTT. Translated, it gives CASSESSTDAQYF.

The chain has TRBV7-2 and TRBJ1-3; D is undetermined. Germline V CDR1 and CDR2: SGHTA, FQGNSA. Trimming shortened V by 1 base and J by 0 bases, and 10 bases separated the two germline ends. The CDR3 spans 16 residues. The CDR3 protein is CASSLVGGNSGNTIYF. In nucleotides, the CDR3 is TGTGCCAGCAGCTTAGTGGGCGGCAACTCTGGAAACACCATATATTTT.